This TCR beta chain came from a study of T cells expressing NK-cell markers. Whole-study context: Out of eight donors sequenced, seven tested HCMV-seropositive and the remaining one seronegative.

Researchers built TCR beta cDNA using 5'RACE template switching with UMIs. One entry per CDR3 protein, without DNA, is what TCRdb gives after re-calling the 5' RACE reads. In total, the table holds roughly 390,000 distinct CDR3 sequences. As concerns this clonotype: Antigen unknown.

Study-level findings and limits: For four donors, these clonotypes were likewise the leading ones in the CD3+CD56-NKG2C+ fraction.

This CDR3 has 17 residues. Germline CDR1 SEHNR, CDR2 FQNEAQ (reference sequence). The receptor was derived from a man aged 18-70 years in good health. The chain links TRBV7-9 to TRBJ1-1. Sequencing was done on a sample of blood T cells: a sorted CD56 or NKG2C T cell subset, CD4+ or CD8+ T cells, or bulk PBMC T cells (not recorded which). CDR3 protein: CASSLIPSIGLFFEAFF.